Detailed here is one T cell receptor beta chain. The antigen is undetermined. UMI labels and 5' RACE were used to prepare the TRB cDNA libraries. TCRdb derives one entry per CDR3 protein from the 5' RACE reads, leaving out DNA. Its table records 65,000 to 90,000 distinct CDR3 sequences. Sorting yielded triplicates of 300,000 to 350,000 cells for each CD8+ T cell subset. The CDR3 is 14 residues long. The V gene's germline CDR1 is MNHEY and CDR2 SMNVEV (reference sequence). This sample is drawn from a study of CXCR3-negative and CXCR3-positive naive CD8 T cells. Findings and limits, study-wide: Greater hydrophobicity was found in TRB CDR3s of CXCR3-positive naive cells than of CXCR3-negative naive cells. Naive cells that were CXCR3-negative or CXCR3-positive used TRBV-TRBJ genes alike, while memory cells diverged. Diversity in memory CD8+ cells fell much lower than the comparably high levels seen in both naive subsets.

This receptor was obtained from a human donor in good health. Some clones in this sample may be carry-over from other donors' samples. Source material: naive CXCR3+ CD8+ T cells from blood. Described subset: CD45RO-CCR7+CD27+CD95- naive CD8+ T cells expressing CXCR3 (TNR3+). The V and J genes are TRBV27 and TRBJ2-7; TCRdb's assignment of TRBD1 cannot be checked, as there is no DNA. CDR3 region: CASSLAGPTYEQYF.